This passage covers 29 T cell receptor beta chains from one sample sequenced in a study of human T cells and chemical hapten exposure. The starting material, unfractionated whole blood, was used for total RNA extraction. TCRdb recomputed calls from the 5' RACE reads with MiXCR, one row per CDR3 protein. Here the sample spans approximately 110,000 distinct CDR3 sequences, 19% being singletons. These receptors all come from a human donor in good health.

This clonotype was seen more than once but under ten times. CDR3 nucleotides: TGTGCCAGCAGTTACTCCGCGTTCCACTCGCGACACTCCGTAGTAAGCGAGCAGTACTTC. The encoded protein is CASSYSAFHSRHSVVSEQYF. This chain connects TRBV6-6 to TRBJ2-7; D is uncertain. CDR1 is MNHNY, CDR2 SVGAGI, per germline (reference sequence). V was trimmed by 0 bases and J by 6 bases, leaving 30 bases between them. This CDR3 region has 20 residues.

Concerning this clonotype: The conserved phenylalanine or tryptophan is not found at the CDR3 terminus, so this likely reflects a read error. No DNA is shown, since the ends of the CDR3 on it are uncertain; the CDR3 is the one TCRdb lists. V usage is TRBV12-3 or TRBV12-4 and J usage is TRBJ2-1; TRBD2 was called by the table and not checked on the DNA. The CDR3 sequence runs 14 residues, both termini included. The CDR3 spells CASSSFPGLAGPTL.

This clonotype was seen more than once but under ten times. For the CDR3, the DNA is TGTGCCAGCAGTCCCGGACTCACCGGGGAGCTGTTTTTT. It translates to CASSPGLTGELFF. V usage is TRBV6-5 and J usage is TRBJ2-2, with a tentative D call TRBD2 (5 bases). V shed 5 bases and J shed 4 bases, with 8 bases lying between them. The CDR3 is 13 amino acids. Germline V gene sequence: CDR1 MNHEY, CDR2 SVGAGI.

There are a few counts of this clonotype. The chain carries TRBV28 and TRBJ2-7, with 8 bases that match TRBD2. Germline V lookup: CDR1 MDHEN, CDR2 SYDVKM. This CDR3 is built from 15 residues. The J segment lost 1 base and the V segment lost 4 bases, leaving 6 bases of the junction unmatched. CDR3 bases: TGTGCCAGCAGTTCGGCGGGAGGAGGGTCCTACGAGCAGTACTTC. Protein: CASSSAGGGSYEQYF.

V and J are TRBV6-5 and TRBJ2-1; 9 bases agree with TRBD2. Germline V gene sequence: CDR1 MNHEY, CDR2 SVGAGI. Trimming cost V 5 bases and J 6 bases; bases outside gene matches: 20. The CDR3 runs to 19 residues. For the CDR3, the DNA is TGTGCCAGCAGTCGCCCTCCCCTACGGCGGGAGGGCCGGGGCAATGAGCAGTTCTTC. Its translation is CASSRPPLRREGRGNEQFF.

The chain is built from TRBV28 and TRBJ2-2; D unresolved. V was pared by 6 bases and J by 2 bases, with 22 bases between. The CDR3 sequence is 18 residues long. Germline loops: CDR1 MDHEN, CDR2 SYDVKM. The CDR3 DNA reads TGTGCCAGCAGCTATAATCCCAAACACGACGGAAACACCGGGGAGCTGTTTTTT. Translation gives CASSYNPKHDGNTGELFF.

V gene TRBV28 combines with J gene TRBJ2-7; D is perhaps TRBD1 or TRBD2 (5 bases each). This CDR3 comprises 15 residues. Trimming removed 5 bases from V and 0 bases from J, with 14 bases in between. Germline CDR1 MDHEN, CDR2 SYDVKM. The CDR3 nucleotides read TGTGCCAGCAGTCTCCGGGGCCCCCTCTCCTACGAGCAGTACTTC. This translates into CASSLRGPLSYEQYF.

This clonotype was found a few times. In DNA form, the CDR3 reads TGTGCCAGCAGCCCGCCCGGGGGAACTAACGAGCAGTACTTC. Translation gives CASSPPGGTNEQYF. This chain connects TRBV11-2 to TRBJ2-7; D possibly corresponds to TRBD2 (6 bases). V lost 5 bases and J 5 bases, leaving 16 bases between the germline ends. Looked up from germline, CDR1 is SGHAT and CDR2 is FQNNGV. The CDR3 contains 14 residues.

The chain links TRBV11-3 to TRBJ2-1, with 7 nucleotides matching TRBD1. Germline V lookup: CDR1 SGHNT, CDR2 YENEEA. The CDR3 is 17 residues long. V shed 4 bases, J shed 1 base, and the junction held 10 bases outside the gene matches. CDR3 DNA: TGTGCCAGCAGCTACGGAAGGGACAGCCCTTCCTACAATGAGCAGTTCTTC. It codes for CASSYGRDSPSYNEQFF.

This clonotype was recorded a few times. V usage is TRBV7-9 and J usage is TRBJ2-7, with TRBD2 as a possible D gene (6 bases). There are 15 residues in the CDR3. The V end lost 3 bases, the J end lost 7 bases, and 19 bases lay between the germline ends. Germline V gene lookup returns CDR1 SEHNR and CDR2 FQNEAQ (reference sequence). For the CDR3, the DNA is TGTGCCAGCAGCTTCATGCGGGGAGTAGAGGTGGAGCAGTACTTC. The encoded protein is CASSFMRGVEVEQYF.

This clonotype was seen a single time. This chain uses TRBV4-1 with TRBJ2-4, with 9 positions matching TRBD2. This CDR3 has 17 amino acids. Losses at the gene ends were 0 bases for V and 6 bases for J; bases not matched to a gene: 9. CDR1 is MGHRA, CDR2 YSYEKL, per germline. This CDR3 is CASSQDRSGRWGNIQYF. CDR3 DNA: TGCGCCAGCAGCCAAGATCGGAGCGGGAGGTGGGGAAACATTCAGTACTTC.

The chain has TRBV4-1 and TRBJ2-7; D could derive from TRBD1 or TRBD2 (5 bases each). The CDR3 has 16 residues. Germline lookup yields CDR1 MGHRA and CDR2 YSYEKL. V was clipped by 0 bases and J by 0 bases, with 12 bases between them. Here the CDR3 reads CASSQESGLSSYEQYF. In DNA, the CDR3 is TGCGCCAGCAGCCAAGAATCGGGGCTGAGCTCCTACGAGCAGTACTTC.

This clonotype was seen a few times. V and J are TRBV5-1 and TRBJ2-3, with TRBD1 matching over 10 bases. The CDR3 has 18 residues. In germline, CDR1 is SGHRS, CDR2 YFSETQ. The V gene end was trimmed by 4 bases and the J gene end by 0 bases; junction bases not matched to a gene: 11. CDR3 loop: CASSPETGGITSTDTQYF. CDR3 nucleotides: TGCGCCAGCAGCCCTGAGACAGGGGGCATAACTAGCACAGATACGCAGTATTTT.

This clonotype showed up just a few times. The V and J genes are TRBV7-2 and TRBJ1-3; D remains unclear. V shed 5 bases and J shed 2 bases, with 7 bases lying between them. Germline V gene data show CDR1 as SGHTA and CDR2 as FQGNSA. The CDR3 extends over 13 amino acids. The CDR3 loop reads CASSPAAGNTIYF. For the CDR3, the DNA is TGTGCCAGCAGCCCCGCGGCTGGAAACACCATATATTTT.

This clonotype was seen a few times. The J gene is TRBJ2-7, the V gene TRBV20-1, with 12 bases that match TRBD2. The CDR3 is made up of 16 amino acids. Germline loops: CDR1 DFQATT, CDR2 SNEGSKA (reference sequence). The V gene end was trimmed by 5 bases and the J gene end by 0 bases; junction bases not matched to a gene: 8. The CDR3 loop is CSAYTLTSGSSYEQYF. CDR3 bases: TGCAGTGCTTACACCTTGACTAGCGGGAGCTCCTACGAGCAGTACTTC.

V and J are TRBV6-5 and TRBJ1-1, with 8 positions matching TRBD1. This CDR3 is built from 14 residues. CDR1 and CDR2 (germline): MNHEY, SVGAGI. Trimming at V came to 6 bases and at J to 4 bases, leaving 7 bases not matched to a gene. For the CDR3, the DNA is TGTGCCAGCAGCCCCGACAGGGGAGGCACTGAAGCTTTCTTT. Amino acid sequence: CASSPDRGGTEAFF.

The rearrangement joins TRBV25-1 to TRBJ1-1, with no clear D. CDR3 length equals 14 residues. Trimming removed 6 bases from V and 0 bases from J, with 11 bases in between. From germline, CDR1 is MGHDK and CDR2 SYGVNS. CDR3 loop: CASRALGLNTEAFF. The CDR3 bases are TGTGCCAGCAGGGCCCTCGGGCTGAACACTGAAGCTTTCTTT. Full variable domain (remainder filled in from reference TRBV25-1 and TRBJ1-1): EADIYQTPRYLVIGTGKKITLECSQTMGHDKMYWYQQDPGMELHLIHYSYGVNSTEKGDLSSESTVSRIRTEHFPLTLESARPSHTSQYLCASRALGLNTEAFFGQGTRLTVV.

This clonotype showed up just a few times. This chain joins TRBV9 and TRBJ2-7; D call uncertain. CDR3 length: 13 amino acids. CDR1 and CDR2 (germline): SGDLS, YYNGEE. V was trimmed by 2 bases and J by 1 base, leaving 7 bases between them. The chain's CDR3 is CASSVDLSYEQYF. The CDR3 DNA sequence: TGTGCCAGCAGCGTCGACTTATCCTACGAGCAGTACTTC.

This clonotype was seen more than once but under ten times. The V and J genes are TRBV2 and TRBJ1-2; the D is unclear. CDR3 length: 14 amino acids. V was clipped by 4 bases and J by 5 bases, with 14 bases between them. Germline V gives CDR1 SNHLY, CDR2 FYNNEI. The CDR3 here is CASSADGLGYGYTF. The CDR3 region has the DNA TGTGCCAGCAGTGCGGACGGACTCGGGTATGGCTACACCTTC.

This clonotype was counted a few times. This chain connects TRBV29-1 to TRBJ1-1, with a weak D call TRBD1 (6 bases). The CDR3 consists of 13 residues. Trimming removed 4 bases from V and 2 bases from J, with 11 bases in between. Looked up from germline, CDR1 is SQVTM and CDR2 is ANQGSEA. The CDR3 bases are TGCAGCGTTGGAGTCAGGGGAAACACTGAAGCTTTCTTT. Translation: CSVGVRGNTEAFF.

The chain is built from TRBV18 and TRBJ2-5; possibly TRBD1 or TRBD2 for D (6 bases each). Deletions cut 4 bases from V and 4 bases from J, with 10 bases between. This CDR3 region has 13 residues. Germline V gives CDR1 KGHSH, CDR2 LQKENI. The CDR3 loop is CASSRGAGETQYF. The CDR3 region has the DNA TGTGCCAGCTCACGGGGGGCCGGAGAGACCCAGTACTTC.

This clonotype was counted many times. This CDR3 reads CASSRTSREPYEQYF. CDR3 nucleotides: TGTGCCAGCTCACGGACATCGAGGGAGCCCTACGAGCAGTACTTC. This chain links TRBV18 with TRBJ2-7; D may correspond to TRBD1 or TRBD2 (5 bases each). Germline lookup yields CDR1 KGHSH and CDR2 LQKENI. This CDR3 region has 15 residues. The V and J ends lost 4 bases and 2 bases respectively, with 15 bases between them.

The genes are TRBV5-5 and TRBJ2-2; no firm D call. The V gene lost 4 bases and the J gene lost 6 bases, with 10 bases spanning the gap. The CDR3 sequence is 13 residues long. CDR1 is SGHKS, CDR2 YYEKEE, per germline (reference sequence). CDR3 sequence (DNA): TGTGCCAGCAGCCTAGGTCTGTCCGGGGAGCTGTTTTTT. Protein sequence: CASSLGLSGELFF.

This sequence joins TRBV7-3 and TRBJ2-1; no firm D call. Germline lookup yields CDR1 SGHTA and CDR2 FQGTGA. V was clipped by 2 bases and J by 2 bases, with 13 bases between them. This CDR3 has 16 residues. This CDR3 is CASSLSPRTAYNEQFF. In DNA, the CDR3 is TGTGCCAGCAGCTTATCCCCCCGCACCGCCTACAATGAGCAGTTCTTC.

The rearrangement links TRBV27 to TRBJ2-4; D not certain. The V end was cut by 6 bases, the J end by 4 bases, with 10 bases between. Germline assignment: CDR1 MNHEY and CDR2 SMNVEV (reference sequence). The CDR3 consists of 13 residues. The CDR3 DNA reads TGTGCCAGCAGCCCTACCGGTAAAAACATTCAGTACTTC. This translates into CASSPTGKNIQYF.

This clonotype was counted only a few times. This chain connects TRBV12-3 or TRBV12-4 to TRBJ2-5; tentatively, D is TRBD2 (6 bases). The length of the CDR3 is 14 residues. The V end lost 3 bases, the J end lost 5 bases, and 13 bases lay between the germline ends. CDR3 in DNA: TGTGCCAGCAGTTTTTCGGAGGGCTCGGAGACCCAGTACTTC. Its protein product is CASSFSEGSETQYF.

The gene calls are TRBV6-5 and TRBJ1-1, with 7 bases lining up with TRBD1. J lost 5 bases, V lost 2 bases, and 11 bases had no gene match. CDR3 length equals 16 residues. Per germline, CDR1 MNHEY and CDR2 SVGAGI. CDR3 residues: CASSYGGGAIGTEAFF. Here the CDR3 DNA reads TGTGCCAGCAGTTACGGAGGGGGCGCGATAGGGACTGAAGCTTTCTTT.

This clonotype was found a few times. The CDR3 sequence is CASSFSGGGSSYEQYF. The CDR3 DNA reads as TGTGCCAGCAGCTTTAGCGGAGGCGGGAGCTCCTACGAGCAGTACTTC. V gene TRBV7-8 combines with J gene TRBJ2-7; 7 positions agree with TRBD2. Germline V gene data show CDR1 as SGHVS and CDR2 as FQNEAQ. J gave up 0 bases and V 3 bases, and 8 bases lay outside the gene matches. The CDR3 length is 16 residues.

The rearrangement uses TRBV11-2 and TRBJ1-5; TRBD1 might be the D (5 bases). V lost 4 bases and J 2 bases, leaving 18 bases between the germline ends. CDR3 length: 17 amino acids. Germline V gene sequence: CDR1 SGHAT, CDR2 FQNNGV. The CDR3 spells CASSSLKEQGRNQPQHF. In DNA form, the CDR3 reads TGTGCCAGCAGCTCCCTTAAAGAGCAGGGTCGCAATCAGCCCCAGCATTTT.